These 5 T cell receptor beta chains share one sample of origin, sequenced in a study of cytomegalovirus exposure and HLA in healthy donors. This PCR relied on a set of 60 Vbeta primers and 13 Jbeta primers. Only in-frame clones appear in the TCRdb table, and some are missing; sequencing was by immunoSEQ multiplex PCR. Here the sample spans a few hundred thousand clones, less than 80% being singletons. Sequences were obtained from PBMCs. These receptors were taken from a girl aged 2 to 9 in good health and CMV-seronegative.

This chain links TRBV7-6 with TRBJ2-1; 7 nucleotides match TRBD1. The CDR3 has 16 residues. Per the germline V gene, CDR1 is SGHVS and CDR2 is FNYEAQ. J was trimmed by 5 bases and V by 5 bases; bases with no gene match: 12. This CDR3 is CASSPRYRGVNNEQFF. The CDR3 bases are TGTGCCAGCAGCCCGCGTTACAGGGGAGTGAACAATGAGCAGTTCTTC.

The V call is TRBV7-2, the J call TRBJ2-1; 7 nucleotides align to TRBD2. Germline CDR1 reads SGHTA; CDR2 reads FQGNSA. The CDR3 consists of 16 residues. Losses at the gene ends were 5 bases for V and 9 bases for J; bases not matched to a gene: 16. The DNA of the CDR3 is TGTGCCAGCAGCCCCCGAGTAGGCGGGGGTTTCGGTGAGCAGTTCTTC. It yields the protein CASSPRVGGGFGEQFF.

The genes are TRBV5-4 and TRBJ1-1; possible D gene TRBD1, 5 bases. Trimming removed 0 bases at V and 3 bases at J, with 12 bases between. The length of the CDR3 is 15 residues. Germline V gene sequence: CDR1 SGHNT, CDR2 YYREEE (reference sequence). The CDR3: CASSLDGTGDTEAFF. The CDR3 DNA follows: TGTGCCAGCAGCTTGGATGGTACAGGAGACACTGAAGCTTTCTTT.

V usage is TRBV5-1 and J usage is TRBJ2-1; 7 bases are shared with TRBD1. Per germline, CDR1 SGHRS and CDR2 YFSETQ. V was pared by 4 bases and J by 4 bases, with 8 bases of the junction left unmatched. The CDR3 spans 15 residues. The CDR3 DNA follows: TGCGCCAGCAGCCCCTCCGGGACAGCTTACAATGAGCAGTTCTTC. This encodes CASSPSGTAYNEQFF.

The chain couples TRBV10-3 to TRBJ1-5; TRBD1 agrees at 7 bases. The CDR3 consists of 13 residues. Germline CDR1 reads ENHRY; CDR2 reads SYGVKD. V lost 10 bases and J lost 5; bases outside the gene matches: 8. CDR3 nucleotides: TGTGCCACCCACAGGGGCCCCGATCAGCCCCAGCATTTT. It yields the protein CATHRGPDQPQHF.